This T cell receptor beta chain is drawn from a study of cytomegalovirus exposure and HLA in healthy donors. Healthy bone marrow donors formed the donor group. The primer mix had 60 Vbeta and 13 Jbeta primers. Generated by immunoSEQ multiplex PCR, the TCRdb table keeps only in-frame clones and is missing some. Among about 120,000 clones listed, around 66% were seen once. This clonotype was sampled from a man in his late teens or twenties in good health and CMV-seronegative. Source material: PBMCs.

CDR3: CASSSRQGMGMNTEAFF. CDR3 DNA: TGTGCCAGCAGCTCTAGACAGGGGATGGGGATGAACACTGAAGCTTTCTTT. This chain links TRBV5-5 with TRBJ1-1, with TRBD1 matching over 8 bases. V lost 3 bases, J lost 0 bases, and 10 bases stayed unmatched. Per the germline V gene, CDR1 is SGHKS and CDR2 is YYEKEE (reference sequence). There are 17 residues in the CDR3.